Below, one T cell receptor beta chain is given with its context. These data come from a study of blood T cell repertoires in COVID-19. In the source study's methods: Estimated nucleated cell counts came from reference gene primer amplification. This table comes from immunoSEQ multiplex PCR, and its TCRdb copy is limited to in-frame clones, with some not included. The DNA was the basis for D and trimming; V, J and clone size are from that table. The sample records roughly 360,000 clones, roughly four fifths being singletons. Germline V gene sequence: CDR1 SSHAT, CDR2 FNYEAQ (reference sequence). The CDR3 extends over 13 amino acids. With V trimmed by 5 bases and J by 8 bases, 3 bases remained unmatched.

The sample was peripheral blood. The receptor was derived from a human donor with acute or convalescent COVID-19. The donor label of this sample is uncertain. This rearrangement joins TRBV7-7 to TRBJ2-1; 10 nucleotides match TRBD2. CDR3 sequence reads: CASSRGLADEQFF. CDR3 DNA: TGTGCCAGCAGCCGAGGACTAGCGGATGAGCAGTTCTTC.